This T cell receptor beta chain was documented in a study of persistence of HIV-infected CD4 T cells. Study background: Median time on suppressive ART was seven to eight years. Study-wide findings and caveats: TCRbeta richness was lower in CMV- and Gag-responding cells than in anti-CD3/anti-CD28-responding cells.

The libraries were made with immunoSEQ version 4 in survey mode. Each sample used up to 1 ug genomic DNA diluted to about 10 ng/uL. The table came from immunoSEQ multiplex PCR; TCRdb's copy has only in-frame clones and leaves some out. Here the sample spans nearly 20,000 clones, 65% being singletons. By sample fraction, this clone is medium-sized. The antigen is unknown. There are 15 residues in the CDR3. Germline V gives CDR1 SGHNT, CDR2 YYREEE (reference sequence). V shed 3 bases and J shed 6 bases, with 19 bases lying between them. An overlapping HIV-1 Gag peptide pool stimulated these cells at 0.95 to 1 ug/peptide/mL. Sorting of responding CD4+ T cells relied on upregulated CD40 ligand together with CD69.

This sample comprised CD4+ T cells sorted from PBMCs after approximately 18-hour stimulation, obtained from a patient who received antiretroviral therapy. This rearrangement joins TRBV5-4 to TRBJ2-7; D might be TRBD1 or TRBD2, each matching 7 bases. This receptor was obtained from an adult woman with HIV who was CMV-seropositive. This chain's CDR3 is CASSSFVFRGGEQYV. In nucleotides, the CDR3 is TGTGCCAGCAGCTCCTTTGTGTTCAGGGGGGGCGAGCAGTACGTC.